Listed below are T cell receptor beta chains from one sample, sequenced in a study of radiation and T cells in renal cell carcinoma. Using immunoSEQ multiplex PCR, the repertoire was profiled, and TCRdb retains in-frame clones only, with some absent. The table includes 150,000 to 200,000 clones, 88% detected once. This specimen was blood, taken from a patient whose treatment included radiotherapy and nephrectomy. These receptors were obtained from a woman aged 45-65 years with renal cell carcinoma. Both conserved end residues are part of each CDR3. Fields, in order: D gene, V gene, J gene, clone size, CDR3 protein, CDR3 DNA. The D gene is left open where the match is weak. Expanded clones are given a class, and other clones once, few, many or no size at all.

TRBD1	TRBV9	TRBJ2-1	NA	CASSTRTGDYNEQFF	TGTGCCAGCAGCACCAGGACAGGGGACTACAATGAGCAGTTCTTC
NA	TRBV5-6	TRBJ2-5	NA	CASSQGRIQETQYF	TGTGCCAGCAGCCAAGGACGGATCCAAGAGACCCAGTACTTC
NA	TRBV14	TRBJ2-3	NA	CASSHTDTQYF	TGTGCCAGCAGCCACACAGATACGCAGTATTTT
TRBD2	TRBV7-9	TRBJ2-5	NA	CASSLRGSRDRETQYF	TGTGCCAGCAGCTTGCGGGGGTCACGAGATAGGGAGACCCAGTACTTC
NA	TRBV11-2	TRBJ2-3	NA	CASTPGRDTQYF	TGTGCCAGCACCCCAGGAAGGGATACGCAGTATTTT
TRBD1	TRBV5-5	TRBJ2-3	NA	CASSWRQGDTDTQYF	TGTGCCAGCAGCTGGAGACAGGGGGACACAGATACGCAGTATTTT
NA	TRBV29-1	TRBJ1-2	NA	CSVEDGGRKTF	TGCAGCGTTGAAGATGGAGGCCGGAAGACCTTC
NA	TRBV4-3	TRBJ1-2	NA	CASSRRPPSGGQGYTF	TGCGCCAGCAGCCGTCGACCACCCTCCGGAGGGCAAGGCTACACCTTC
NA	TRBV7-6	TRBJ2-2	NA	CASSSSIGELFF	TGTGCCAGCAGCAGTAGCATCGGGGAGCTGTTTTTT
TRBD2	TRBV7-9	TRBJ2-3	NA	CASSLVTSGGTDTQYF	TGTGCCAGCAGCTTAGTCACTAGCGGGGGAACAGATACGCAGTATTTT
NA	TRBV7-2	TRBJ2-7	NA	CASSLARSLSEQYF	TGTGCCAGCAGCTTAGCGCGGAGCCTCAGCGAGCAGTACTTC
NA	TRBV13	TRBJ2-7	NA	CASSSLPTGFGEQYF	TGTGCCAGCAGCTCCCTACCGACCGGCTTTGGAGAGCAGTACTTC
NA	TRBV7-3	TRBJ1-2	NA	CASSLNGLYGYTF	TGTGCCAGCAGCTTAAACGGACTCTATGGCTACACCTTC
NA	TRBV12-5	TRBJ2-2	NA	CASGTGFGGELFF	TGTGCTAGTGGAACAGGGTTTGGCGGGGAGCTGTTTTTT
NA	TRBV11-2	TRBJ1-4	NA	CASRSPEFATNEKLFF	TGTGCCAGCAGGTCGCCCGAGTTTGCAACTAATGAAAAACTGTTTTTT
NA	TRBV19	TRBJ1-1	NA	CASSIMGAGTTEAFF	TGTGCCAGTAGTATTATGGGGGCCGGGACCACTGAAGCTTTCTTT
NA	TRBV20-1	TRBJ1-1	NA	CSARRNTEAFF	TGCAGTGCTAGGAGGAACACTGAAGCTTTCTTT
TRBD1	TRBV5-4	TRBJ1-6	NA	CASSPLPGQGSYGSPLHF	TGTGCCAGCAGCCCCCTACCGGGACAGGGTTCCTACGGATCACCCCTCCACTTT
NA	TRBV5-1	TRBJ2-3	NA	CASSWLDGTDTQYF	TGCGCCAGCAGCTGGCTCGACGGAACAGATACGCAGTATTTT
NA	TRBV11-2	TRBJ2-3	NA	CASSLGQDTQYF	TGTGCCAGCAGCTTAGGTCAAGATACGCAGTATTTT
NA	TRBV5-4	TRBJ1-6	NA	CASSFGYPSYNSPLHF	TGTGCCAGCAGCTTCGGCTACCCCTCCTATAATTCACCCCTCCACTTT
NA	TRBV10-1	TRBJ2-4	NA	CASRHPTEGGADIQYF	TGCGCCAGCAGACACCCTACCGAGGGGGGGGCAGACATTCAGTACTTC
TRBD1	TRBV5-6	TRBJ2-1	NA	CASSLTGQNYNEQFF	TGTGCCAGCAGCTTGACGGGACAGAACTACAATGAGCAGTTCTTC
NA	TRBV5-1	TRBJ2-6	NA	CASSREPSGANVLTF	TGCGCCAGCAGCAGGGAACCTTCTGGGGCCAACGTCCTGACTTTC
NA	TRBV20-1	TRBJ2-7	NA	CSAGGAEQYF	TGCAGTGCCGGCGGGGCCGAGCAGTACTTC
NA	TRBV20-1	TRBJ1-1	few	CSAGRTDEAFF	TGCAGTGCTGGACGGACTGATGAAGCTTTCTTT
TRBD2	TRBV19	TRBJ2-3	NA	CASSPLPAGLGGTDTQYF	TGTGCCAGTAGTCCCCTCCCCGCGGGACTGGGGGGGACAGATACGCAGTATTTT
NA	TRBV10-1	TRBJ2-5	NA	CASSESYPYF	TGCGCCAGCAGTGAGTCGTACCCCTACTTC
NA	TRBV4-1	TRBJ2-7	NA	CASSQAGGSAFHEQYF	TGCGCCAGCAGCCAAGCAGGAGGGTCAGCTTTCCACGAGCAGTACTTC
NA	TRBV7-8	TRBJ2-1	NA	CASGASSSYNEQFF	TGTGCCAGCGGAGCTTCGAGCTCCTACAATGAGCAGTTCTTC
NA	TRBV7-9	TRBJ1-6	NA	CASSLVGTPNSPLHF	TGTGCCAGCAGCTTAGTGGGGACCCCTAATTCACCCCTCCACTTT
NA	TRBV19	TRBJ1-4	NA	CATKLGVGEKLFF	TGTGCCACCAAATTAGGCGTGGGCGAAAAACTGTTTTTT
TRBD2	TRBV18	TRBJ2-1	NA	CASSRSGGSSYNEQFF	TGTGCCAGCTCACGTAGCGGGGGGAGCTCCTACAATGAGCAGTTCTTC
NA	TRBV12-5	TRBJ1-1	NA	CASGLGGVEAFF	TGTGCTAGTGGCCTCGGGGGCGTTGAAGCTTTCTTT
NA	TRBV5-6	TRBJ2-1	NA	CASSGPQASAYNEQFF	TGTGCCAGCAGCGGCCCACAAGCTTCTGCCTACAATGAGCAGTTCTTC
NA	TRBV18	TRBJ2-2	NA	CASSFDRTNTGELFF	TGTGCCAGCTCATTTGACAGGACGAACACCGGGGAGCTGTTTTTT
NA	TRBV18	TRBJ2-7	NA	CASSPSGGYEQYF	TGTGCCAGCTCACCCTCAGGAGGCTACGAGCAGTACTTC
NA	TRBV21-1	TRBJ1-3	NA	CANRQSPNSGNTIYF	TGTGCCAACAGACAGTCCCCAAACTCTGGAAACACCATATATTTT
TRBD1	TRBV5-4	TRBJ1-3	NA	CASSTGQGQGNTIYF	TGTGCCAGCAGCACGGGACAGGGACAGGGAAACACCATATATTTT
NA	TRBV7-9	TRBJ1-1	few	CASSLGVTEAFF	TGTGCCAGCAGCTTAGGGGTTACTGAAGCTTTCTTT
TRBD1	TRBV6-1	TRBJ2-1	NA	CASSIRDRVGNEQFF	TGTGCCAGCAGTATCCGGGACAGGGTCGGGAATGAGCAGTTCTTC
NA	TRBV7-9	TRBJ1-2	NA	CASSLGTLEGYTF	TGTGCCAGCAGCTTAGGGACTCTTGAGGGCTACACCTTC
TRBD1	TRBV19	TRBJ2-7	once	CASGTGGDEQYF	TGTGCCAGTGGGACAGGGGGAGACGAGCAGTACTTC
TRBD2	TRBV6-5	TRBJ2-7	NA	CASSYAGGPWEQYF	TGTGCCAGCAGTTACGCGGGGGGTCCATGGGAGCAGTACTTC
NA	TRBV7-2	TRBJ2-3	NA	CASSEGVGGTDTQYF	TGTGCCAGCAGCGAGGGGGTTGGGGGGACAGATACGCAGTATTTT
NA	TRBV6-6	TRBJ1-2	NA	CATLVAGLNNYGYTF	TGTGCCACCTTAGTTGCGGGACTTAATAACTATGGCTACACCTTC
NA	TRBV19	TRBJ2-5	NA	CASSILGYGRETQYF	TGTGCCAGTAGTATTCTGGGGTACGGTCGAGAGACCCAGTACTTC
NA	TRBV11-2	TRBJ2-5	NA	CASSFARQETQYF	TGTGCCAGCAGCTTCGCCAGACAAGAGACCCAGTACTTC
NA	TRBV5-4	TRBJ2-2	NA	CASSLERIGELFF	TGTGCCAGCAGCTTGGAACGCATCGGGGAGCTGTTTTTT
TRBD1	TRBV6-5	TRBJ1-5	NA	CASRGQGPSNQPQHF	TGTGCCAGCAGAGGACAGGGGCCTAGCAATCAGCCCCAGCATTTT
NA	TRBV5-4	TRBJ1-1	NA	CASSVGGGSSTEAFF	TGTGCCAGCAGCGTAGGAGGGGGTTCGAGTACTGAAGCTTTCTTT
NA	TRBV6-1	TRBJ2-7	NA	CASSSSPHYEQYF	TGTGCCAGCAGTTCTTCTCCGCACTACGAGCAGTACTTC
NA	TRBV4-1	TRBJ1-2	NA	CASSQDLAVQNYGYTF	TGCGCCAGCAGCCAAGATCTGGCAGTTCAGAACTATGGCTACACCTTC
TRBD2	TRBV5-1	TRBJ2-1	NA	CASSLSSGGHNEQFF	TGCGCCAGCAGCTTGAGTAGCGGGGGCCACAATGAGCAGTTCTTC
TRBD2	TRBV11-3	TRBJ2-7	NA	CASSLESGAHNYEQYF	TGTGCCAGCAGCTTAGAAAGCGGGGCCCACAACTACGAGCAGTACTTC